This T cell receptor beta chain originates from a study of T cell responses to AZD1222 COVID-19 vaccine. Only in-frame clones appear in the TCRdb table, and some are missing; sequencing was by immunoSEQ multiplex PCR. Of around 120,000 clones listed, 70% to 90% are singletons. The CDR3 consists of 16 residues. Germline CDR1 SGDLS, CDR2 YYNGEE. V shed 1 base and J shed 1 base, with 11 bases lying between them. The sequencing here drew on peripheral blood, taken 28 days after the second AZD1222 dose. The sequence derives from an adult who received the AZD1222 COVID-19 vaccine. The genes are TRBV9 and TRBJ2-2, with no clear D. CDR3 nucleotide sequence: TGTGCCAGCAGCGTAAGAGGCCTGGGGAACACCGGGGAGCTGTTTTTT. It translates to CASSVRGLGNTGELFF. The full variable domain, its missing parts supplied by reference TRBV9 and TRBJ2-2, is DSGVTQTPKHLITATGQRVTLRCSPRSGDLSVYWYQQSLDQGLQFLIQYYNGEERAKGNILERFSAQQFPDLHSELNLSSLELGDSALYFCASSVRGLGNTGELFFGEGSRLTVL.